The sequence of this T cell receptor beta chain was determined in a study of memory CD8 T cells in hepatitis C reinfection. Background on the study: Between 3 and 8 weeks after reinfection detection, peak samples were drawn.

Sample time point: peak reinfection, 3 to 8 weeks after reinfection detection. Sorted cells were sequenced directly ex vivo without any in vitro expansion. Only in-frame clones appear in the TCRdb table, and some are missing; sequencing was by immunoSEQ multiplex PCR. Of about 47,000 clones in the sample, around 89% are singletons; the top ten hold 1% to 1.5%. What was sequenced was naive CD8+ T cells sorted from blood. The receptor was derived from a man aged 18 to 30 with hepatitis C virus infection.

The CDR3 loop is CASSQQSHVLGRMSTGELFF. The CDR3 DNA sequence: TGCGCCAGCAGCCAACAAAGCCATGTTTTGGGGCGGATGAGCACCGGGGAGCTGTTTTTT. The V call is TRBV4-1, the J call TRBJ2-2; TRBD1 might be the D (5 bases). The germline V gene encodes CDR1 MGHRA and CDR2 YSYEKL. The CDR3 covers 20 residues. The V and J ends lost 2 bases and 4 bases respectively, with 26 bases between them.